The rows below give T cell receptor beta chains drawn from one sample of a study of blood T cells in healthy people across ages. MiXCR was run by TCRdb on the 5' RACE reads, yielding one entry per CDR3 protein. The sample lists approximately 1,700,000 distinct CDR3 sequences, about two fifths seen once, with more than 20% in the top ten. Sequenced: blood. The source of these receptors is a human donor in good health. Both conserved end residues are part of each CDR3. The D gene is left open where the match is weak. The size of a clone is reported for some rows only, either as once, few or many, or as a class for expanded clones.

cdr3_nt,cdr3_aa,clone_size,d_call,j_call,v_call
TGTGCCATCAGTGAGGGACAGACCGCCGGGGAGCTGTTTTTT,CAISEGQTAGELFF,-,-,TRBJ2-2,TRBV10-3
TGCGCCAGCAGCCAAGTGACTAGCTCCTACAATGAGCAGTTCTTC,CASSQVTSSYNEQFF,few,-,TRBJ2-1,TRBV4-1
TGTGCCACCGGCAGAGTTCGGGCGGCAGATACGCAGTATTTT,CATGRVRAADTQYF,-,-,TRBJ2-3,TRBV15
TGTGCCAGCAGCTCAGAGCTAGCGGGGGGATACAATGAGCAGTTCTTC,CASSSELAGGYNEQFF,many,TRBD2,TRBJ2-1,TRBV7-2
TGCAGTGCTAGAGAGGAACAGGGCCTCAACGAGCAGTACTTC,CSAREEQGLNEQYF,once,-,TRBJ2-7,TRBV20-1
TGTGCCAGCAGCCTTAGCGGGGATTCCCAAGAGACCCAGTACTTC,CASSLSGDSQETQYF,few,TRBD2,TRBJ2-5,TRBV4-2
TGTGCCAGCAGCCCGGGTGGTAGTCACTCCTACGAGCAGTACTTC,CASSPGGSHSYEQYF,many,-,TRBJ2-7,TRBV9
TGCAGCGTTAAAGGGACAGGGGATGGAAACGAGCAGTACTTC,CSVKGTGDGNEQYF,few,TRBD1,TRBJ2-7,TRBV29-1
TGCGCCAGCAGCCAAGATAGCGCGCTGCCCTCCTACGAGCAGTACTTC,CASSQDSALPSYEQYF,-,-,TRBJ2-7,TRBV4-1
TGTGCCAGCAGCTTAAGGGACAGCGATAATTCACCCCTCCACTTT,CASSLRDSDNSPLHF,-,TRBD1,TRBJ1-6,TRBV7-3
TGCAGCGTCGCTGACAGCCCCAATCAGCCCCAGCATTTT,CSVADSPNQPQHF,-,-,TRBJ1-5,TRBV29-1
TGTGCCATCAGTGAGTCCGAAGGCTACGAGCAGTACTTC,CAISESEGYEQYF,few,-,TRBJ2-7,TRBV10-3
TGCAGTGCTAGAGAGGGAATCTATAATTCACCCCTCCACTTT,CSAREGIYNSPLHF,-,-,TRBJ1-6,TRBV20-1
TGTGCCAGCCAGGGGGATCAAGAGACCCAGTACTTC,CASQGDQETQYF,once,TRBD1,TRBJ2-5,TRBV7-9
TGTGCCAGCAGTTACTACTACGAACCCTCTGGGGCCAACGTCCTGACTTTC,CASSYYYEPSGANVLTF,-,-,TRBJ2-6,TRBV6-5
TGCGCCAGCAGCTCGCAGGGACAGTCAGGTGGCTACACCTTC,CASSSQGQSGGYTF,few,TRBD1,TRBJ1-2,TRBV5-1
TGTGCCAGCAGTCCCAGGGGGCGCTTTGAAAAACTGTTTTTT,CASSPRGRFEKLFF,-,TRBD1,TRBJ1-4,TRBV12-3/TRBV12-4
TGTGCCAGCAGTTACACCCTCGGCCACACCTTC,CASSYTLGHTF,-,-,TRBJ1-2,TRBV6-6
TGTGCCAGCAGCGAAGAAAATCCGGACGTGGATGAGCAGTTCTTC,CASSEENPDVDEQFF,-,-,TRBJ2-1,TRBV9
TGCGCCAGCAGCCAAGACGTGGGCTTTGTGGGCACCGGGGAGCTGTTTTTT,CASSQDVGFVGTGELFF,few,-,TRBJ2-2,TRBV4-1
TGTGCCAGCAGTTTTGAAAGGCAGTATTTT,CASSFERQYF,-,-,TRBJ2-3,TRBV28
TGTGCCAGCGGGCGACAGGCCTCCTACGAGCAGTACTTC,CASGRQASYEQYF,-,-,TRBJ2-7,TRBV27
TGTGCCAGCAGCGCGGAACTGGGGGCAGAGCGGTTCTTC,CASSAELGAERFF,-,-,TRBJ2-1,TRBV7-9